A selection of T cell receptor beta chains follows, all from one sample in a study of shared clonotypes between healthy human individuals. Assay used: immunoSEQ multiplex PCR; TCRdb lists only in-frame clones, some missing. This table holds about 1.5 million clones, 95% to 99% found once. Source material: naive CD4+ T cells sorted from blood. The receptors originated from a man between 25 and 39 years old in good health. The CDR3 runs from the conserved cysteine through the conserved F or W. The D gene is left open where the match is weak. Rows give clone size only sometimes, using once, few, many, or a class for an expanded clone.

j_call | clone_size | v_call | d_call | cdr3_length | cdr3_aa | cdr3_nt
TRBJ2-5 | NA | TRBV19 | NA | 13 | CASSRGTGETQYF | TGTGCCAGTAGTAGAGGGACCGGAGAGACCCAGTACTTC
TRBJ2-5 | NA | TRBV19 | NA | 13 | CASSWDFEETQYF | TGTGCCAGTAGCTGGGACTTCGAAGAGACCCAGTACTTC
TRBJ2-5 | few | TRBV18 | NA | 11 | CASSPEETQYF | TGTGCCAGCTCACCAGAGGAGACCCAGTACTTC
TRBJ2-2 | NA | TRBV18 | TRBD2 | 15 | CASSPGLAGTGELFF | TGTGCCAGCTCACCGGGACTAGCGGGAACCGGGGAGCTGTTTTTT
TRBJ2-5 | NA | TRBV2 | TRBD2 | 13 | CASSVGGEETQYF | TGTGCCAGCAGTGTGGGGGGGGAAGAGACCCAGTACTTC
TRBJ1-2 | NA | TRBV18 | NA | 14 | CASSPVDRSGGYTF | TGTGCCAGCTCACCAGTGGACCGTTCTGGTGGCTACACCTTC
TRBJ1-2 | NA | TRBV6-5 | NA | 15 | CASSYTKQGSDGYTF | TGTGCCAGCAGTTACACCAAACAGGGATCGGATGGCTACACCTTC
TRBJ2-7 | NA | TRBV29-1 | TRBD1 | 15 | CSVVGRGQGAFEQYF | TGCAGCGTTGTGGGTAGGGGACAGGGGGCGTTCGAGCAGTACTTC
TRBJ1-5 | once | TRBV6-6 | NA | 13 | CASSSTGNQPQHF | TGTGCCAGCAGTTCAACGGGTAATCAGCCCCAGCATTTT
TRBJ1-2 | NA | TRBV28 | NA | 14 | CASSLSGEPSGYTF | TGTGCCAGCAGTTTATCGGGGGAGCCAAGTGGCTACACCTTC
TRBJ2-3 | NA | TRBV7-9 | NA | 15 | CASSQYPAGADTQYF | TGTGCCAGCAGCCAGTACCCAGCGGGTGCCGATACGCAGTATTTT
TRBJ2-7 | NA | TRBV7-2 | NA | 13 | CASSPSMVNEQYF | TGTGCCAGCAGCCCGTCTATGGTCAACGAGCAGTACTTC
TRBJ2-1 | NA | TRBV19 | NA | 14 | CASSTRKVRIGQFF | TGTGCCAGTAGTACCCGCAAAGTCAGGATTGGGCAGTTCTTC
TRBJ2-1 | NA | TRBV5-4 | TRBD2 | 16 | CASSSQRPAGGDEQFF | TGTGCCAGCAGCTCCCAACGCCCAGCGGGAGGGGATGAGCAGTTCTTC
TRBJ2-4 | NA | TRBV4-1 | NA | 14 | CASSPERGENIQYF | TGCGCCAGCAGCCCAGAGCGAGGAGAAAACATTCAGTACTTC
TRBJ2-7 | NA | TRBV19 | NA | 13 | CASSITGSYEQYF | TGTGCCAGTAGTATAACGGGGAGCTACGAGCAGTACTTC
TRBJ2-7 | NA | TRBV27 | NA | 13 | CASSHGPTYEQYF | TGTGCCAGCAGCCACGGGCCTACCTACGAGCAGTACTTC
TRBJ1-4 | NA | TRBV6-5 | TRBD1 | 14 | CASRVTGRDEKLFF | TGTGCCAGCAGAGTGACAGGGAGGGATGAAAAACTGTTTTTT
TRBJ2-1 | NA | TRBV7-9 | NA | 15 | CASIPGRLQVVEQFF | TGTGCCAGCATCCCCGGTCGTTTGCAGGTCGTGGAGCAGTTCTTC
TRBJ1-2 | once | TRBV28 | TRBD1 | 14 | CASSWGQGNYGYTF | TGTGCCAGCAGTTGGGGACAGGGAAACTATGGCTACACCTTC
TRBJ1-5 | once | TRBV28 | NA | 13 | CASSLLSNQPQHF | TGTGCCAGCAGTCTCCTTAGCAATCAGCCCCAGCATTTT
TRBJ1-2 | NA | TRBV7-8 | NA | 14 | CASSFPGTPDGYTF | TGTGCCAGCAGCTTCCCCGGGACCCCGGATGGCTACACCTTC
TRBJ1-1 | NA | TRBV4-1 | NA | 14 | CASSQDRVNTEAFF | TGCGCCAGCAGCCAAGACAGGGTAAACACTGAAGCTTTCTTT
TRBJ1-1 | once | TRBV18 | NA | 13 | CASSEDLNTEAFF | TGTGCCAGCTCAGAAGACCTCAACACTGAAGCTTTCTTT
TRBJ1-4 | NA | TRBV30 | NA | 14 | CAWSSEWANEKLFF | TGTGCCTGGAGTTCAGAGTGGGCTAATGAAAAACTGTTTTTT
TRBJ2-3 | once | TRBV13 | TRBD2 | 15 | CASSLAGGRPDTQYF | TGTGCCAGCAGCCTAGCGGGAGGGAGACCAGATACGCAGTATTTT
TRBJ1-1 | NA | TRBV2 | NA | 16 | CASSEEAGDLGTEAFF | TGTGCCAGCAGTGAAGAGGCAGGGGATTTGGGCACTGAAGCTTTCTTT
TRBJ1-5 | once | TRBV2 | TRBD1 | 14 | CASSAGQGSQPQHF | TGTGCCAGCAGTGCCGGACAGGGTAGTCAGCCCCAGCATTTT
TRBJ1-2 | NA | TRBV7-2 | NA | 17 | CASSSGGGGTIVYGYTF | TGTGCCAGCAGCTCTGGCGGGGGGGGCACAATTGTCTATGGCTACACCTTC
TRBJ2-7 | NA | TRBV14 | NA | 13 | CASSLGLSYEQYF | TGTGCCAGCAGTCTAGGGTTGTCCTACGAGCAGTACTTC
TRBJ1-1 | NA | TRBV5-5 | NA | 15 | CASSLVVSVFTEAFF | TGTGCCAGCAGCTTGGTGGTCAGTGTTTTCACTGAAGCTTTCTTT
TRBJ2-5 | once | TRBV5-1 | NA | 13 | CASSSVYQETQYF | TGCGCCAGCAGCTCAGTGTACCAAGAGACCCAGTACTTC
TRBJ2-1 | NA | TRBV5-8 | TRBD2 | 18 | CASSFRNGGRGETNEQFF | TGTGCCAGCAGCTTCAGGAACGGCGGGAGAGGAGAGACCAATGAGCAGTTCTTC
TRBJ1-4 | NA | TRBV7-6 | NA | 14 | CASSSGSWSEKLFF | TGTGCCAGCAGCTCCGGGAGTTGGAGTGAAAAACTGTTTTTT
TRBJ2-1 | NA | TRBV5-1 | TRBD2 | 18 | CASSTDQLAPSSYNEQFF | TGCGCCAGCAGCACCGACCAACTAGCGCCAAGCTCCTACAATGAGCAGTTCTTC
TRBJ1-3 | NA | TRBV18 | NA | 15 | CASSPLQGIRNTIYF | TGTGCCAGCTCACCACTGCAGGGAATAAGAAACACCATATATTTT
TRBJ1-2 | NA | TRBV15 | NA | 14 | CATSREGTPDGYTF | TGTGCCACCAGCAGAGAGGGGACACCTGATGGCTACACCTTC
TRBJ2-2 | NA | TRBV6-5 | NA | 16 | CASSYSNGISGGELFF | TGTGCCAGCAGTTACTCGAACGGTATCTCGGGCGGGGAGCTGTTTTTT
TRBJ2-2 | once | TRBV19 | TRBD1 | 15 | CASSPDRVHTGELFF | TGTGCCAGTAGTCCTGACAGGGTCCACACCGGGGAGCTGTTTTTT
TRBJ2-2 | once | TRBV6-6 | NA | 14 | CAGRGSLDTGELFF | TGTGCCGGAAGGGGGAGCCTTGACACCGGGGAGCTGTTTTTT
TRBJ2-7 | NA | TRBV4-2 | TRBD2 | 17 | CASSQLPGLAGGYEQYF | TGTGCCAGCAGCCAACTTCCGGGACTAGCGGGCGGCTACGAGCAGTACTTC
TRBJ2-1 | NA | TRBV7-2 | TRBD2 | 16 | CASSTQSGSSYNEQFF | TGTGCCAGCAGCACGCAAAGCGGGAGCTCCTACAATGAGCAGTTCTTC
TRBJ1-2 | NA | TRBV7-9 | NA | 12 | CASSLGVYGYTF | TGTGCCAGCAGCTTAGGGGTCTATGGCTACACCTTC
TRBJ2-2 | NA | TRBV4-3 | NA | 16 | CASSQDLLGDTGELFF | TGCGCCAGCAGCCAAGATTTGTTGGGGGATACCGGGGAGCTGTTTTTT
TRBJ2-7 | NA | TRBV11-2 | NA | 13 | CASSLRDSYEQYF | TGTGCCAGCAGCTTAAGGGACTCCTACGAGCAGTACTTC
TRBJ1-1 | NA | TRBV6-5 | NA | 13 | CASSYTSNTEAFF | TGTGCCAGCAGTTACACGTCGAACACTGAAGCTTTCTTT